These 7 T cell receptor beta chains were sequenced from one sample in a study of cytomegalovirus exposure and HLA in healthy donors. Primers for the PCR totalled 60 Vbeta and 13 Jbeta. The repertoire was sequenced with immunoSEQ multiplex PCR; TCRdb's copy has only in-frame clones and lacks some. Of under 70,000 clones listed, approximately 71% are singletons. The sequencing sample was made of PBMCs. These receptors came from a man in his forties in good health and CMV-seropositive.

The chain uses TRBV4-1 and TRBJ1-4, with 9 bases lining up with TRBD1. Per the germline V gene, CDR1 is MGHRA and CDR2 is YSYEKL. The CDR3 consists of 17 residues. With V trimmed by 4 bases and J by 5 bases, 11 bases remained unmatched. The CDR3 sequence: CASSRQLRTGVNEKLFF. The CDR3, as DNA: TGCGCCAGCAGCCGGCAATTAAGGACAGGGGTAAATGAAAAACTGTTTTTT.

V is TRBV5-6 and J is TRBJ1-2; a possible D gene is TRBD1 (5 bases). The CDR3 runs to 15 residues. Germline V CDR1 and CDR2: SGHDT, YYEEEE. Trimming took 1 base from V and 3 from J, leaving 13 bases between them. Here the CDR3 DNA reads TGTGCCAGCAGCTTGAGGCTACAAGGGGACTATGGCTACACCTTC. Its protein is CASSLRLQGDYGYTF.

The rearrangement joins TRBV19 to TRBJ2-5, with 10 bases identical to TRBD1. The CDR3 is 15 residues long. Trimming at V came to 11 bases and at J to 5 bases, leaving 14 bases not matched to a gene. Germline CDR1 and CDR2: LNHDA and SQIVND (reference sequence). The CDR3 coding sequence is TGTGCCGCGAGGGCAGGGACAGGGGTGCGGGAGACCCAGTACTTC. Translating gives CAARAGTGVRETQYF.

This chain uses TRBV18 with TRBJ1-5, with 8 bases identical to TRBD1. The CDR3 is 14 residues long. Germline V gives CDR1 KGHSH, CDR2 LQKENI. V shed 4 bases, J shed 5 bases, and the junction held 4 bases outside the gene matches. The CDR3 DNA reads TGTGCCAGCTCACAGGACAGGGTGGATCAGCCCCAGCATTTT. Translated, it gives CASSQDRVDQPQHF. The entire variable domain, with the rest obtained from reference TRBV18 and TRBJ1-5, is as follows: NAGVMQNPRHLVRRRGQEARLRCSPMKGHSHVYWYRQLPEEGLKFMVYLQKENIIDESGMPKERFSAEFPKEGPSILRIQQVVRGDSAAYFCASSQDRVDQPQHFGDGTRLSIL.

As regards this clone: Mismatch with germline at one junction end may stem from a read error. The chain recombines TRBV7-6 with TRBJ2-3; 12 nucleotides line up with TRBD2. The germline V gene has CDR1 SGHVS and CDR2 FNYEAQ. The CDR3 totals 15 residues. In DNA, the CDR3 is TGTGCCAGCAGCCTAGCGGGGGGGAGCACAGATACGCAGTATTTT. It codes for CASSLAGGSTDTQYF.

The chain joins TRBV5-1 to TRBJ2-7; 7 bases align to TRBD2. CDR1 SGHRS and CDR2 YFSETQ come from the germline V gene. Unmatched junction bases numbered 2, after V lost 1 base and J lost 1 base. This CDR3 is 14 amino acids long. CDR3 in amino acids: CASSLMGLSYEQYF. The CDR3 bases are TGCGCCAGCAGCTTGATGGGACTATCCTACGAGCAGTACTTC.

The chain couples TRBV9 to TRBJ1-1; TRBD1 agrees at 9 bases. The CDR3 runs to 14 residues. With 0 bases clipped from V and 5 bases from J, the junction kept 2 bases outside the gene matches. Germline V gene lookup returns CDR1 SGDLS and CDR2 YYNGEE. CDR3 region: CASSVDRGPTEAFF. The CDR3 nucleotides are TGTGCCAGCAGCGTAGACAGGGGGCCGACTGAAGCTTTCTTT.